One sample yielded the 14 T cell receptor beta chains listed below, sequenced in a study of T cells after yellow fever vaccination. Each CDR3 protein gets one entry after TCRdb re-called the 5' RACE reads with MiXCR. The sample yields 300,000 to 350,000 distinct CDR3 sequences, approximately 4% seen once. The sample was PBMCs, taken 5 days after the yellow fever booster vaccination. These receptor sequences come from a man between 18 and 35 years old who received the YFV17D yellow fever vaccine.

This clonotype was picked up many times. This chain uses TRBV5-1 with TRBJ2-5; TRBD2 agrees at 8 bases. The trim removed 8 bases at V and 3 bases at J, leaving 21 bases unmatched. Germline loops: CDR1 SGHRS, CDR2 YFSETQ. The length of the CDR3 is 18 residues. The chain's CDR3 is CARGTADRPTGGEETQYF. DNA for the CDR3: TGCGCCAGGGGGACTGCCGACCGTCCCACCGGGGGGGAAGAGACCCAGTACTTC.

This clonotype was detected ten times or more. V and J are TRBV18 and TRBJ1-3; D not certain. Germline V CDR1 and CDR2: KGHSH, LQKENI. The CDR3 runs 16 residues. V dropped 3 bases and J dropped 0 bases, with 12 bases sitting between them. CDR3 loop: CASSPLLDLSGNTIYF. DNA of the CDR3: TGTGCCAGCTCACCGTTGTTGGATCTCTCTGGAAACACCATATATTTT. Complete variable domain (other parts from reference TRBV18 and TRBJ1-3): NAGVMQNPRHLVRRRGQEARLRCSPMKGHSHVYWYRQLPEEGLKFMVYLQKENIIDESGMPKERFSAEFPKEGPSILRIQQVVRGDSAAYFCASSPLLDLSGNTIYFGEGSWLTVV.

This clonotype turned up a few times. One end of the junction varies from germline; a read error may be responsible. V is TRBV5-4 and J is TRBJ2-1; D is possibly TRBD2 (7 bases). Germline CDR1 SGHNT, CDR2 YYREEE (reference sequence). The CDR3 spans 17 residues. This chain's CDR3 is CASSLGGGPPSNNEQFF. As DNA, the CDR3 is TGTGCCAGCAGCTTGGGGGGGGGGCCCCCCTCCAACAATGAGCAGTTCTTC.

The V and J genes are TRBV7-6 and TRBJ2-7; TRBD1 matches 8 bases. This CDR3 region has 14 residues. With 5 bases clipped from V and 4 bases from J, the junction kept 7 bases outside the gene matches. CDR1 and CDR2 from the germline V gene are SGHVS and FNYEAQ. The CDR3 is CASSEGQVIYEQYF. CDR3 DNA sequence: TGTGCCAGCAGCGAGGGACAGGTAATATACGAGCAGTACTTC.

In its sample, this clonotype was seen many times. The chain carries TRBV20-1 and TRBJ1-1; no reliable D call. Trimming removed 1 base at V and 1 base at J, with 7 bases between. From germline, CDR1 is DFQATT and CDR2 SNEGSKA (reference sequence). The CDR3 is 13 residues long. For the CDR3, the DNA is TGCAGTGCTAGAGGCCACGCGAACACTGAAGCTTTCTTT. As protein: CSARGHANTEAFF.

This clonotype was observed a few times. This sequence joins TRBV6-5 and TRBJ1-3; possibly TRBD1 for D (5 bases). The CDR3 is 18 residues long. CDR1 is MNHEY and CDR2 is SVGAGI in the germline V gene. Between the trimmed V and J ends, which lost 2 bases and 4 bases, there was a span of 21 bases. Here the CDR3 reads CASSYNAPTKGPGNTIYF. The CDR3, as DNA: TGTGCCAGCAGTTACAATGCACCTACGAAGGGGCCGGGAAACACCATATATTTT.

J is TRBJ1-1 and V is TRBV20-1; D gene ambiguous. Germline values: CDR1 DFQATT, CDR2 SNEGSKA (reference sequence). The germline V and J ends were trimmed by 1 base and 0 bases, with 9 bases remaining between them. This CDR3 spans 14 amino acids. As DNA, the CDR3 is TGCAGTGCTAGAGTGAAGGGCATGAACACTGAAGCTTTCTTT. Translating gives CSARVKGMNTEAFF.

The rearrangement joins TRBV6-5 to TRBJ2-1; D is possibly TRBD1 (6 bases). CDR1 MNHEY and CDR2 SVGAGI come from the germline V gene. CDR3 length equals 13 residues. V lost 8 bases and J 4 bases, leaving 12 bases between the germline ends. The CDR3 DNA follows: TGTGCCAGCGGACAGTCGGATTACAATGAGCAGTTCTTC. Residues: CASGQSDYNEQFF.

This clonotype has ten or more counts. The chain uses TRBV7-9 and TRBJ2-7; D gene ambiguous. The length of the CDR3 is 11 residues. From germline, CDR1 is SEHNR and CDR2 FQNEAQ (reference sequence). The germline V and J ends were trimmed by 3 bases and 7 bases, with 7 bases remaining between them. This CDR3 is CASSLWAEQYF. DNA of the CDR3: TGTGCCAGCAGCTTGTGGGCTGAGCAGTACTTC.

This clonotype was counted only a few times. The chain combines TRBV9 with TRBJ1-1; D is undetermined. The CDR3 consists of 15 residues. Germline assignment: CDR1 SGDLS and CDR2 YYNGEE. Trimming took off 4 bases at V and 7 bases at J, with 20 bases between the two ends. CDR3 in amino acids: CASSPRDPGGGEAFF. As DNA, the CDR3 is TGTGCCAGCAGCCCCCGAGATCCCGGCGGAGGTGAAGCTTTCTTT.

This clonotype has a handful of counts. The chain employs TRBV5-5 and TRBJ2-7; D possibly corresponds to TRBD1 (5 bases). The V end was cut by 1 base, the J end by 5 bases, with 13 bases between. Germline values: CDR1 SGHKS, CDR2 YYEKEE (reference sequence). The CDR3 has 14 residues. The CDR3 bases are TGTGCCAGCAGCTTGTTCCAGGGAAGGGACGAGCAGTACTTC. Translating it yields CASSLFQGRDEQYF.

This clonotype was counted only a few times. The CDR3 DNA is TGCGCCAGCAGCCCCCTCCCGGGGGGATACAATGAGCAGTTCTTC. This translates into CASSPLPGGYNEQFF. V usage is TRBV5-1 and J usage is TRBJ2-1; 7 nucleotides agree with TRBD2. Germline V lookup: CDR1 SGHRS, CDR2 YFSETQ. V shed 4 bases, J shed 4 bases, and the junction held 8 bases outside the gene matches. The CDR3 length is 15 residues.

V is TRBV5-5 and J is TRBJ1-2; 7 positions match TRBD1. The CDR3 is 15 residues long. Trimming at V came to 5 bases and at J to 4 bases, leaving 11 bases not matched to a gene. Germline CDR1 reads SGHKS; CDR2 reads YYEKEE (reference sequence). CDR3 amino acids: CASSLWTGQSYGYTF. Written as DNA, the CDR3 is TGTGCCAGCAGTTTGTGGACAGGACAGTCCTATGGCTACACCTTC. Filled out from reference TRBV5-5 and TRBJ1-2, the complete variable domain reads DAGVTQSPTHLIKTRGQQVTLRCSPISGHKSVSWYQQVLGQGPQFIFQYYEKEERGRGNFPDRFSARQFPNYSSELNVNALLLGDSALYLCASSLWTGQSYGYTFGSGTRLTVV.

This clonotype showed up just a few times. This chain joins TRBV6-2 or TRBV6-3 and TRBJ2-1, with D perhaps matching TRBD1 (5 bases). CDR1 is MNHEY and CDR2 is SVGEGT in the germline V gene. V gave up 7 bases and J gave up 5 bases, with 9 bases separating them. The CDR3 loop spans 12 amino acids. Written as DNA, the CDR3 is TGTGCCAGCATGGCCAGGGACAATGAGCAGTTCTTC. This sequence encodes CASMARDNEQFF.